These 11 T cell receptor beta chains came from one sample sequenced in a study of blood T cell repertoires in COVID-19 (TCRdb year 2020). Receptor amplification or capture employed the immunoSEQ multiplex PCR assay. TCRdb limited this immuneACCESS table to in-frame rearrangements with V and J called. A share of clones is missing; checked studies link under half to unresolved V genes, and the rest is unexplained. Within this sample are some 48,000 clones, with about nine tenths of them counted one time only. The top ten hold just over 5% of the sample. Sequencing was performed on peripheral blood. The source of these receptors is a man aged 65 to 85 with acute or convalescent COVID-19.

The rearrangement uses TRBV5-1 and TRBJ1-1, with 7 bases lining up with TRBD1. With V trimmed by 4 bases and J by 3 bases, 12 bases remained unmatched. Germline lookup yields CDR1 SGHRS and CDR2 YFSETQ. The CDR3 totals 16 residues. The CDR3 loop reads CASSATGVRGDTEAFF. The CDR3 DNA is TGCGCCAGCAGCGCTACAGGGGTTCGTGGTGACACTGAAGCTTTCTTT.

J is TRBJ2-3 and V is TRBV9; 11 bases align to TRBD2. Germline V gives CDR1 SGDLS, CDR2 YYNGEE. This CDR3 region has 16 residues. V trimming: 3 bases; J trimming: 4 bases; junction bases outside the gene matches: 7. CDR3 loop: CASSGLSSGGADTQYF. In nucleotides, the CDR3 is TGTGCCAGCAGCGGCCTGAGTAGCGGGGGGGCAGATACGCAGTATTTT.

The chain joins TRBV14 to TRBJ2-7, with TRBD1 matching over 9 bases. From germline, CDR1 is SGHDN and CDR2 FVKESK. This CDR3 has 18 residues. V lost 3 bases to trimming and J lost 2 bases; unmatched junction nucleotides: 14. CDR3 DNA sequence: TGTGCCAGCAGCCAGTCCTTATCGGACAGGGGAGGAACCTACGAGCAGTACTTC. Amino acids: CASSQSLSDRGGTYEQYF.

Regarding this clone: Other nucleotide sequences in the sample specify the same CDR3. The gene calls are TRBV3-1 (or the pseudogene TRBV3-2) and TRBJ1-6, with 8 bases fitting TRBD1. Per germline, CDR1 LGHDT and CDR2 YNNKEL (reference sequence). CDR3 length: 14 residues. J gave up 6 bases and V 4 bases, and 2 bases lay outside the gene matches. The CDR3 DNA sequence: TGTGCCAGCAGCCCGGGACAGGTTAATTCACCCCTCCACTTT. Its protein product is CASSPGQVNSPLHF.

The chain combines TRBV2 with TRBJ1-1, with D perhaps matching TRBD1 (5 bases). Germline V gives CDR1 SNHLY, CDR2 FYNNEI. V was pared by 0 bases and J by 3 bases, with 11 bases between. This CDR3 comprises 15 residues. This chain's CDR3 is CASSEATGVYTEAFF. The CDR3 nucleotides read TGTGCCAGCAGTGAAGCTACGGGGGTCTACACTGAAGCTTTCTTT.

This chain links TRBV7-3 with TRBJ1-2, with D possibly being TRBD1 (6 bases). This CDR3 contains 15 residues. Trimming cost V 0 bases and J 6 bases, with 14 bases left between them. Germline V gene lookup returns CDR1 SGHTA and CDR2 FQGTGA. The CDR3 DNA reads as TGTGCCAGCAGCTTAACCGGACAGCCTGGGAATGGCTACACCTTC. It translates to CASSLTGQPGNGYTF.

This clone has just one count. This chain uses TRBV6-5 with TRBJ2-5, with TRBD2 as a possible D gene (7 bases). The CDR3 spans 15 residues. Per the germline V gene, CDR1 is MNHEY and CDR2 is SVGAGI. Trimming stripped 6 bases from V and 2 bases from J, with 16 bases between. CDR3 residues: CASRPSGTRQETQYF. The CDR3 DNA sequence: TGTGCCAGCAGACCGAGCGGGACAAGACAAGAGACCCAGTACTTC.

This chain links TRBV13 with TRBJ1-2; D is undetermined. There are 15 residues in the CDR3. The ends were cut back, 5 bases at V and 4 bases at J, with 17 bases in the middle. The germline gives CDR1 PRHDT, CDR2 FYEKMQ (reference sequence). The CDR3 DNA is TGTGCCAGCAGCCCGCCCGAGGCCGTCCTCTATGGCTACACCTTC. Translation: CASSPPEAVLYGYTF.

This rearrangement joins TRBV19 to TRBJ1-5; a possible D gene is TRBD1 (6 bases). V was shortened by 5 bases and J by 9 bases, with 17 bases between the two germline ends. The CDR3 loop spans 14 amino acids. Germline values: CDR1 LNHDA, CDR2 SQIVND (reference sequence). As DNA, the CDR3 is TGTGCCAGTAGTTCCGACAGGTCGGGGAGGCCCCAGCATTTT. It specifies CASSSDRSGRPQHF.

The J gene is TRBJ1-2, the V gene TRBV6-2 or TRBV6-3; D might be TRBD1 (5 bases). Trimming cost V 0 bases and J 6 bases, with 8 bases left between them. CDR3 length: 13 amino acids. In germline, CDR1 is MNHEY, CDR2 SVGEGT. This CDR3 is CASSYSQGNGYTF. As DNA, the CDR3 is TGTGCCAGCAGTTACTCGCAGGGCAATGGCTACACCTTC.

The V gene is TRBV6-6, the J gene TRBJ1-2, with D perhaps TRBD1 (6 bases). The V and J ends lost 6 bases and 4 bases respectively, with 18 bases between them. The CDR3 runs 15 residues. CDR1 and CDR2 (germline): MNHNY, SVGAGI (reference sequence). CDR3 sequence (DNA): TGTGCCAGCAGAGGACAGCTGATATCTTCCTATGGCTACACCTTC. Protein sequence: CASRGQLISSYGYTF.